This entry lists 27 T cell receptor beta chains sequenced from one sample in a study of tumor-infiltrating lymphocytes in primary liver carcinoma. Out of unsorted whole blood came the blood RNA, and germline DNA was extracted as well. Priming with a constant-region primer yielded TCR beta cDNA from about 510 ng total RNA. Libraries of TCR beta came from three nested multiplex PCR rounds with slightly modified ARM-PCR. Primers for the first two PCR rounds were TRBV1-TRBV30 forward primers and a C-beta reverse primer (approximately 10 cycles per round). TCRdb reprocessed the multiplex PCR reads via MiXCR and lists one record per CDR3 protein. The table has about 200,000 distinct CDR3 sequences, about two thirds seen once. The source material was peripheral blood. Every receptor here comes from a woman aged 55-69 years with primary liver carcinoma and hepatitis B virus infection.

Comments on this clonotype: This may stem from a read error, because a much larger clone lies one nucleotide away. The chain links TRBV12-3 or TRBV12-4 to TRBJ2-2; D perhaps matches TRBD2 (6 bases). There are 16 residues in the CDR3. The CDR3 here is CASSLMVAANTEELFF. The CDR3 coding sequence is TGTGCCAGCAGTTTAATGGTAGCGGCGAACACCGAGGAGCTGTTTTTT.

Of note for this clonotype: This may be a read error: a much more frequent sequence differs by one nucleotide. This chain joins TRBV4-2 and TRBJ2-5; tentative D call: TRBD2 (6 bases). The CDR3 extends over 13 amino acids. Germline V gives CDR1 LGHNA, CDR2 YNFKEQ. Here the CDR3 reads CASSHGREETQCF. The CDR3 DNA is TGTGCCAGCAGCCACGGGCGGGAAGAGACCCAGTGCTTC.

By share, this clonotype counts as medium-sized (0.01 to 0.1%). V is TRBV11-2 and J is TRBJ1-5; D is uncertain. The germline CDR1 and CDR2 sequences are SGHAT and FQNNGV. Trimming shortened V by 2 bases and J by 3 bases, and 5 bases separated the two germline ends. The CDR3 length is 13 residues. DNA for the CDR3: TGTGCCAGCAGCTTATTCAACAATCAGCCCCAGCATTTT. Encoded protein: CASSLFNNQPQHF. Together with reference TRBV11-2 and TRBJ1-5, the CDR3 gives the full variable domain: EAGVAQSPRYKIIEKRQSVAFWCNPISGHATLYWYQQILGQGPKLLIQFQNNGVVDDSQLPKDRFSAERLKGVDSTLKIQPAKLEDSAVYLCASSLFNNQPQHFGDGTRLSIL.

V and J are TRBV5-4 and TRBJ2-1; D assignment may be TRBD1 or TRBD2 (6 bases each). CDR1 SGHNT and CDR2 YYREEE come from the germline V gene (reference sequence). The ends were cut back, 0 bases at V and 13 bases at J, with 23 bases in the middle. The CDR3 has 16 amino acids. The chain's CDR3 is CASSLGRGGLGISQFF. For the CDR3, the DNA is TGTGCCAGCAGCTTGGGTCGAGGGGGACTCGGCATAAGCCAGTTCTTC.

For this clonotype: This sequence may be a read error, since a much larger clone differs from it by one base. The chain recombines TRBV29-1 with TRBJ1-1, with D uncertain. CDR3 length equals 14 residues. The germline V and J ends were trimmed by 4 bases and 1 base, with 13 bases remaining between them. Germline V gene lookup returns CDR1 SQVTM and CDR2 ANQGSEA. The CDR3 DNA is TGCAGCGTTGGCCGGATCTCAGGGAACACTGAAGCTTTCTTT. Residues: CSVGRISGNTEAFF.

The chain links TRBV18 to TRBJ2-1; TRBD2 matches at 9 bases. This CDR3 has 14 amino acids. Per germline, CDR1 KGHSH and CDR2 LQKENI. Trimming took 4 bases from V and 9 from J; bases not matched to a gene: 7. The CDR3 nucleotides are TGTGCCAGCTCACATGCTGGGACTAGCAGTGAGCAGTTCTTC. Its protein product is CASSHAGTSSEQFF.

This chain links TRBV5-4 with TRBJ2-7; 10 bases are a match to TRBD1. Trimming cost V 4 bases and J 3 bases; bases outside gene matches: 13. The CDR3 runs to 17 residues. The germline V gene encodes CDR1 SGHNT and CDR2 YYREEE (reference sequence). The CDR3 coding sequence is TGTGCCAGCAGCCCCCGGGACAGGGGCCCCATGGACTACGAGCAGTACTTC. Translated: CASSPRDRGPMDYEQYF.

As concerns this clonotype: A much larger clone lies one base from this, so it may be a read error. The chain carries TRBV4-2 and TRBJ2-5; D is ambiguous. The CDR3 covers 14 residues. V was cut by 3 bases and J by 5 bases, with 13 bases left in between. CDR1 is LGHNA and CDR2 is YNFKEQ in the germline V gene. CDR3 coding DNA: TGTGCCAGCAGCCACGGCCGGGTGCGGGAGACCCAGTACTTC. This encodes CASSHGRVRETQYF.

This clonotype was seen more than once but under ten times. Compared with germline, one end of the junction differs, possibly owing to a read error. The chain links TRBV12-3 or TRBV12-4 to TRBJ2-1, with D perhaps assigned TRBD1 or TRBD2 (6 bases each). CDR3 length: 20 amino acids. This CDR3 reads CVSIVGQGGRWAGSYNEQFF. The CDR3 region has the DNA TGTGTCAGCATAGTGGGCCAAGGGGGGAGATGGGCAGGGTCCTACAATGAGCAGTTCTTC.

A word on this clonotype: This may come from a read error, since a much larger clone is one base off. The gene calls are TRBV4-1 and TRBJ2-7; 9 positions agree with TRBD2. The germline gives CDR1 MGHRA, CDR2 YSYEKL. The CDR3 spans 14 residues. V gave up 3 bases and J gave up 4 bases; unmatched junction bases: 4. This CDR3 reads CASSHATSGYEQYF. The CDR3 DNA follows: TGCGCCAGCAGCCACGCGACTAGCGGTTACGAGCAGTACTTC.

This clonotype appeared a few times. CDR3 in DNA: TGTGCCTGGGGGCTGGGGCTAGCGGCAGAGACCCAGTACTTC. Encoded protein: CAWGLGLAAETQYF. The V and J genes are TRBV30 and TRBJ2-5; TRBD2 matches 7 bases. V was clipped by 5 bases and J by 4 bases; unmatched bases: 10. The CDR3 covers 14 residues. Germline V gene sequence: CDR1 GTSNPN, CDR2 SVGIG (reference sequence).

This clonotype is a singleton in its sample. Its ends do not fully match the called genes, so a read error is possible. J is TRBJ1-5 and V is TRBV29-1; D gene ambiguous. The CDR3 covers 13 residues. Germline CDR1 reads SQVTM; CDR2 reads ANQGSEA. The CDR3 DNA is TGCAGCGTTGAGTGTGCCCCCCGCCAGCCCAAGCATTTT. Encoded protein: CSVECAPRQPKHF.

CDR3 sequence (DNA): TGTGCCAGCAGTTTCGTAGGGGCAGGGGGCCTGTACCAAGAGACCCAGTACTTC. Protein: CASSFVGAGGLYQETQYF. The rearrangement joins TRBV28 to TRBJ2-5, with 8 bases identical to TRBD1. Germline V gives CDR1 MDHEN, CDR2 SYDVKM. The CDR3 consists of 18 residues. Unmatched junction bases numbered 12, after V lost 3 bases and J lost 0 bases.

The chain is built from TRBV5-1 and TRBJ2-1; 14 bases line up with TRBD2. With 4 bases clipped from V and 3 bases from J, the junction kept 6 bases outside the gene matches. The CDR3 has 17 amino acids. Germline assignment: CDR1 SGHRS and CDR2 YFSETQ. The CDR3 sequence is CASSPGLAGEDYNEQFF. In DNA, the CDR3 is TGCGCCAGCAGCCCGGGACTAGCGGGAGAGGACTACAATGAGCAGTTCTTC.

This clonotype has more than one count but fewer than ten. V and J are TRBV6-1 and TRBJ1-2; 7 nucleotides agree with TRBD1. The length of the CDR3 is 16 residues. Germline loops: CDR1 MNHNS, CDR2 SASEGT. Germline trimming cut 3 bases from V and 5 bases from J; bases unmatched to any gene: 12. This CDR3 reads CASSDRRQGTRYGYTF. CDR3 sequence (DNA): TGTGCCAGCAGTGATCGCCGACAGGGAACCCGATATGGCTACACCTTC.

As for this clonotype: Given a much more abundant clone one base away, this may be a read error. The V and J genes are TRBV4-1 and TRBJ2-3, with 8 bases matching TRBD2. Germline V CDR1 and CDR2: MGHRA, YSYEKL. This CDR3 has 18 residues. The CDR3, as DNA: TGCCCCAGCAGCCAAGCAACTAGCGGAGCTCCGGGCGCAGATACGCAGTATTTT. It specifies CPSSQATSGAPGADTQYF.

This clonotype was observed a handful of times. V gene TRBV4-1 combines with J gene TRBJ2-3; D is perhaps TRBD2 (6 bases). Germline loops: CDR1 MGHRA, CDR2 YSYEKL. V was shortened by 0 bases and J by 5 bases, with 12 bases between the two germline ends. The CDR3 runs to 15 residues. The CDR3 loop is CASSQDLAGRDTQYF. CDR3 sequence (DNA): TGCGCCAGCAGCCAAGATTTGGCGGGAAGAGATACGCAGTATTTT.

Concerning this clonotype itself: This may stem from a read error, because a much larger clone lies one nucleotide away. The chain carries TRBV6-5 and TRBJ2-3, with 8 positions matching TRBD2. Germline V lookup: CDR1 MNHEY, CDR2 SVGAGI. V dropped 3 bases and J dropped 3; count of bases not matched to a gene: 11. This CDR3 comprises 17 residues. The DNA of the CDR3 is TGTGCCAGCAGTTATGGTCTTGGCACGGGAGGGACAGATACGCAGTATTTT. The encoded protein is CASSYGLGTGGTDTQYF.

The rearrangement joins TRBV28 to TRBJ2-7; D possibly corresponds to TRBD1 (7 bases). V shed 2 bases and J shed 3 bases, with 17 bases lying between them. This CDR3 has 16 residues. From germline, CDR1 is MDHEN and CDR2 SYDVKM. CDR3 region: CASSLGGTAGIYEQYF. Written as DNA, the CDR3 is TGTGCCAGCAGTTTAGGGGGGACAGCAGGGATCTACGAGCAGTACTTC.

The chain joins TRBV14 to TRBJ2-3; TRBD1 aligns across 8 bases. Trimming took 4 bases from V and 5 from J; bases not matched to a gene: 11. Germline V gives CDR1 SGHDN, CDR2 FVKESK. CDR3 size: 16 residues. CDR3 sequence: CASSPSQGASVDTQYF. The CDR3 nucleotides are TGTGCCAGCAGCCCTTCCCAGGGGGCTTCGGTAGATACGCAGTATTTT.

As concerns this clonotype: This may stem from a read error, because a much larger clone lies one nucleotide away. This rearrangement joins TRBV6-5 to TRBJ1-1; D is possibly TRBD1 (5 bases). V dropped 1 base and J dropped 5 bases, with 14 bases sitting between them. Germline-derived CDR1 and CDR2 are MNHEY and SVGAGI. The CDR3 is 15 residues long. This chain's CDR3 is CASSYYGGTRTEAFF. CDR3 DNA sequence: TGTGCCAGCAGTTACTATGGGGGGACGAGGACTGAAGCTTTCTTT.

This clonotype has ten or more counts. The gene calls are TRBV11-2 and TRBJ2-5, with 7 bases that match TRBD2. Germline lookup yields CDR1 SGHAT and CDR2 FQNNGV. The junction had 9 bases not matched to a gene; V was cut back by 1 base and J by 4 bases. The CDR3 runs to 16 residues. CDR3 coding DNA: TGTGCCAGCAGCTTAGGCACCGGGAGGAGTGGAGAGACCCAGTACTTC. It encodes CASSLGTGRSGETQYF.

This clonotype turned up a few times. The gene calls are TRBV6-6 and TRBJ1-6, with unresolved D. Germline V gene lookup returns CDR1 MNHNY and CDR2 SVGAGI (reference sequence). V lost 7 bases and J lost 0, with 16 bases in between. There are 17 residues in the CDR3. The CDR3 protein is CASNVNRGSSYNSPLHF. CDR3 nucleotides: TGTGCCAGCAACGTAAATCGCGGTAGCTCCTATAATTCACCCCTCCACTTT.

This clonotype was picked up many times. This chain links TRBV29-1 with TRBJ2-1; TRBD1 matches at 10 bases. The ends lost 6 bases at V and 7 bases at J; junction bases unmatched: 15. There are 16 residues in the CDR3. CDR1 SQVTM and CDR2 ANQGSEA come from the germline V gene. CDR3 amino acids: CSVRKNRDRGSNEQFF. The CDR3 nucleotides are TGCAGCGTCCGAAAAAACCGGGACAGGGGTAGTAATGAGCAGTTCTTC.

For this clonotype: A read error may account for a junction end that differs from germline. V is TRBV11-2 and J is TRBJ2-5, with 9 bases aligning to TRBD2. Germline assignment: CDR1 SGHAT and CDR2 FQNNGV. The CDR3 length is 16 residues. The CDR3 DNA is TGTGCTAGCAGCTACTTCCGTGGTAGCGGGAGAGGGACCCAGTACTTC. Protein product: CASSYFRGSGRGTQYF.

This chain connects TRBV7-9 to TRBJ1-1, with D perhaps TRBD1 (5 bases). Germline values: CDR1 SEHNR, CDR2 FQNEAQ (reference sequence). The CDR3 has 14 residues. Trimming stripped 3 bases from V and 3 bases from J, with 11 bases between. The CDR3 DNA follows: TGTGCCAGCAGCTTTGGGGGTGGGTACACTGAAGCTTTCTTT. Amino acids: CASSFGGGYTEAFF.

This clonotype has a count of ten or more. The V gene is TRBV7-8, the J gene TRBJ1-1, with TRBD1 matching 7 bases. Per germline, CDR1 SGHVS and CDR2 FQNEAQ. After removal of 2 bases from V and 0 bases from J, the junction contained 9 bases not matched to a gene. This CDR3 contains 17 residues. The CDR3 loop is CASSLIPTGQMNTEAFF. The CDR3 nucleotides read TGTGCCAGCAGCTTAATCCCGACAGGGCAGATGAACACTGAAGCTTTCTTT.